This T cell receptor beta chain derives from a study of blood T cell repertoires in COVID-19. Deletions cut 5 bases from V and 3 bases from J, with 16 bases between. The CDR3 loop spans 16 amino acids. CDR1 and CDR2 from the germline V gene are SGHDN and FVKESK. Original handling: Reference gene primer amplification gave estimated nucleated cell counts. TCRdb keeps only in-frame clones here, not all; method: immunoSEQ multiplex PCR. For V, J and clone size, that table is used; D and trimming come from the DNA. The sample lists 200,000 to 250,000 clones; 83% were seen once. This clone was counted at least ten times. Recruited during active infection, patients (from Seattle) were subsequently followed longitudinally.

The receptor was derived from a woman between 25 and 40 years old with COVID-19, enrolled during active disease. The chain recombines TRBV14 with TRBJ2-2; D is possibly TRBD1 (5 bases). The sequenced sample was peripheral blood. The CDR3 sequence is CASSSLTRAHTGELFF. CDR3 DNA sequence: TGTGCCAGCAGCTCTTTGACCAGGGCCCACACCGGGGAGCTGTTTTTT.